This is a list of T cell receptor beta chains from one sample in a study of PD-1 blockade in classical Hodgkin lymphoma. Only in-frame clones appear in the TCRdb table, and some are missing; sequencing was by immunoSEQ multiplex PCR. The table shows some 45,000 clones, with 88% occurring only once. Sequenced material: peripheral blood mononuclear cells (PBMCs), taken at baseline. These receptors came from a human donor with classical Hodgkin lymphoma. The CDR3 runs from the conserved cysteine through the conserved F or W. A D gene is named only where the DNA matches it firmly. Clone size is stated in some rows and not others, as once, few, many or a class when expanded.

>-|TRBJ2-7|TRBV28|once
CASSLPRLEGTDEQYF
TGTGCCAGCAGTCTGCCGAGACTAGAAGGTACCGACGAGCAGTACTTC
>TRBD2|TRBJ2-7|TRBV27|-
CASSVAGGYYEQYF
TGTGCCAGCAGCGTGGCGGGAGGGTACTACGAGCAGTACTTC
>-|TRBJ2-5|TRBV29-1|-
CSVVGEAGVETQYF
TGCAGCGTTGTCGGTGAGGCAGGGGTAGAGACCCAGTACTTC
>TRBD2|TRBJ2-3|TRBV7-6|-
CASSLWREGPSTDTQYF
TGTGCCAGCAGCTTATGGCGGGAGGGCCCTAGCACAGATACGCAGTATTTT
>-|TRBJ2-7|TRBV18|-
CASSPQDSPYEQYF
TGTGCCAGCTCACCGCAGGACAGCCCCTACGAGCAGTACTTC
>TRBD1|TRBJ2-7|TRBV7-2|-
CASSLMTGSYEQYF
TGTGCCAGCAGCTTAATGACAGGGTCCTACGAGCAGTACTTC
>-|TRBJ1-1|TRBV6-5|-
CASSSLGGWTEAFF
TGTGCCAGCAGTTCCCTTGGGGGATGGACTGAAGCTTTCTTT
>-|TRBJ1-2|TRBV27|few
CASGYDYGYTF
TGTGCCAGCGGGTATGACTACGGCTACACCTTC
>TRBD2|TRBJ2-1|TRBV6-4|-
CASSDSAGGPGEQFF
TGTGCCAGCAGTGACTCTGCGGGGGGGCCTGGGGAGCAGTTCTTC
>-|TRBJ1-2|TRBV9|-
CASHGVWGYTF
TGTGCCAGCCATGGGGTGTGGGGCTACACCTTC
>-|TRBJ1-1|TRBV7-3|-
CASSLNWGEEAFF
TGTGCCAGCAGCTTAAATTGGGGGGAGGAAGCTTTCTTT
>TRBD1|TRBJ2-7|TRBV27|-
CASSFRLTGFPYEQYF
TGTGCCAGCAGTTTCCGGCTGACAGGGTTCCCCTACGAGCAGTACTTC
>TRBD1|TRBJ2-5|TRBV7-3|-
CASSPGTVETQYF
TGTGCCAGCAGCCCTGGGACAGTGGAGACCCAGTACTTC